The TCR beta chain described here comes from a study of blood T cell repertoires in COVID-19. Turning to the study itself: The origin of the acute and convalescent COVID-19 samples was the United States, Italy and Spain. Nucleic acid was either cDNA or gDNA, and it came from T cells, B-cell-depleted T cells, or PBMCs.

The CDR3 sequence is 17 residues long. Germline CDR1 and CDR2: MNHNS and SASEGT. V shed 3 bases and J 0 bases; nucleotides not matched to a gene: 6. Clones were sequenced by immunoSEQ multiplex PCR, and TCRdb holds only the in-frame ones, with some missing. The sample carries roughly 200,000 clones, 80% to 90% recorded once. The V gene is TRBV6-1, the J gene TRBJ2-2; TRBD2 agrees at 8 bases. The receptor's source is a woman of 80 years or more with acute or convalescent COVID-19. Sequencing used peripheral blood. The CDR3 here is CASSDQPGLANTGELFF. The DNA of the CDR3 is TGTGCCAGCAGTGACCAACCGGGACTAGCGAACACCGGGGAGCTGTTTTTT.